This entry lists 20 T cell receptor beta chains sequenced from one sample in a study of CD8 T cells in Susac syndrome. The RNA input was about 0.5 to 1 ug, and it was reverse transcribed with random hexamers. Each CDR3 protein gets one entry after TCRdb re-called the immunoSEQ multiplex PCR reads with MiXCR. The sample yields about 94,000 distinct CDR3 sequences, about 93% seen once. The sample comprised CD4+ T cells from PBMCs. Receptors were obtained from a human donor with Susac syndrome.

V and J are TRBV9 and TRBJ1-1; weak D call: TRBD1 (6 bases). The germline gives CDR1 SGDLS, CDR2 YYNGEE. V shed 3 bases and J shed 0 bases, with 12 bases lying between them. The CDR3 sequence is 15 residues long. The CDR3: CASSAGQTLNTEAFF. As DNA, the CDR3 is TGTGCCAGCAGCGCTGGACAGACCTTGAACACTGAAGCTTTCTTT.

This chain links TRBV9 with TRBJ2-1; 10 bases map to TRBD2. The V segment lost 0 bases and the J segment 6 bases; nucleotides outside the gene matches: 9. Germline V CDR1 and CDR2: SGDLS, YYNGEE. The CDR3 has 17 amino acids. In DNA, the CDR3 is TGTGCCAGCAGCGTAGCTTTCGGTAGCGGGGGGCCCAATGAGCAGTTCTTC. It yields the protein CASSVAFGSGGPNEQFF.

This clonotype was detected only once. The chain has TRBV20-1 and TRBJ1-2; D gene uncertain. There are 12 residues in the CDR3. Germline-derived CDR1 and CDR2 are DFQATT and SNEGSKA (reference sequence). Trimming removed 1 base from V and 3 bases from J, with 6 bases in between. In DNA, the CDR3 is TGCAGTGCTAGAGGGGCGGACTATGGCTACACCTTC. Protein product: CSARGADYGYTF.

In its sample, this clonotype was seen once. The chain employs TRBV5-6 and TRBJ1-2, with D perhaps TRBD1 (6 bases). The ends were cut back, 4 bases at V and 4 bases at J, with 11 bases in the middle. The germline CDR1 and CDR2 sequences are SGHDT and YYEEEE. The CDR3 has 13 amino acids. CDR3 region: CASSRGQPYGYTF. CDR3 nucleotide sequence: TGTGCCAGCAGCCGTGGACAGCCCTATGGCTACACCTTC.

The V and J genes are TRBV6-1 and TRBJ2-5; TRBD1 aligns across 8 bases. CDR3 size: 17 residues. V was pared by 5 bases and J by 5 bases, with 16 bases of the junction left unmatched. Germline CDR1 and CDR2: MNHNS and SASEGT. Here the CDR3 reads CASSRTGIEAGRETQYF. The DNA of the CDR3 is TGTGCCAGCAGTCGGACAGGGATTGAAGCTGGTAGGGAGACCCAGTACTTC.

V gene TRBV7-9 combines with J gene TRBJ2-1; D uncertain. The germline V gene has CDR1 SEHNR and CDR2 FQNEAQ (reference sequence). V was trimmed by 4 bases and J by 6 bases, leaving 13 bases between them. The CDR3 runs 14 residues. CDR3 amino acids: CASSSSRAFNEQFF. DNA of the CDR3: TGTGCCAGCAGCTCCAGCCGGGCCTTCAATGAGCAGTTCTTC.

The chain carries TRBV20-1 and TRBJ2-3; 12 bases align to TRBD1. This CDR3 contains 17 residues. V lost 6 bases, J lost 5 bases, and 15 bases stayed unmatched. In germline, CDR1 is DFQATT, CDR2 SNEGSKA (reference sequence). CDR3 sequence reads: CSARRNLGTGGIDTQYF. As DNA, the CDR3 is TGCAGTGCCCGGAGGAACCTAGGGACAGGGGGCATAGATACGCAGTATTTT.

This chain links TRBV7-2 with TRBJ2-1; D may be TRBD2 (6 bases). Per germline, CDR1 SGHTA and CDR2 FQGNSA. Deletions cut 3 bases from V and 0 bases from J, with 9 bases between. The CDR3 contains 15 residues. CDR3 region: CASSLQGLSYNEQFF. The CDR3 region has the DNA TGTGCCAGCAGCTTGCAGGGACTCTCCTACAATGAGCAGTTCTTC.

CDR3 nucleotides: TGCGCCAGCAGCTTGGCCGGGACAGGGAGGAATGAGCAGTTCTTC. It specifies CASSLAGTGRNEQFF. The chain uses TRBV5-1 and TRBJ2-1; the match to TRBD1 covers 9 bases. The V gene's germline CDR1 is SGHRS and CDR2 YFSETQ. CDR3 length: 15 residues. J lost 7 bases, V lost 0 bases, and 5 bases had no gene match.

The chain joins TRBV6-4 to TRBJ2-3, with 7 bases matching TRBD1. In germline, CDR1 is MRHNA, CDR2 SNTAGT. Trimming removed 0 bases from V and 3 bases from J; junction bases left unmatched: 6. The CDR3 totals 16 residues. This CDR3 is CASSDSTGKGTDTQYF. CDR3 sequence (DNA): TGTGCCAGCAGTGACTCGACAGGGAAGGGTACAGATACGCAGTATTTT.

This clonotype has just a few counts. The rearrangement joins TRBV3-1 to TRBJ1-1; D gene unclear. The germline V gene encodes CDR1 LGHDT and CDR2 YNNKEL (reference sequence). V gave up 1 base and J gave up 1 base, with 4 bases separating them. This CDR3 has 13 residues. The CDR3 bases are TGTGCCAGCAGCCAAGGCCAGAACACTGAAGCTTTCTTT. Its protein is CASSQGQNTEAFF.

The rearrangement uses TRBV7-9 and TRBJ1-2; possibly TRBD1 for D (5 bases). V lost 7 bases, J lost 0 bases, and 12 bases lay in between. The germline V gene encodes CDR1 SEHNR and CDR2 FQNEAQ (reference sequence). CDR3 size: 14 residues. Written as DNA, the CDR3 is TGTGCCAGCACCTCCAGGGTTGCTAACTATGGCTACACCTTC. This translates into CASTSRVANYGYTF.

The genes are TRBV7-2 and TRBJ1-1; D remains unclear. CDR3 length: 14 amino acids. Germline V lookup: CDR1 SGHTA, CDR2 FQGNSA. V lost 4 bases and J lost 0, with 9 bases in between. CDR3 nucleotides: TGTGCCAGCAGCTCTTTGGGTCTGAACACTGAAGCTTTCTTT. This encodes CASSSLGLNTEAFF.

The rearrangement joins TRBV20-1 to TRBJ2-2; D call uncertain. The germline CDR1 and CDR2 sequences are DFQATT and SNEGSKA (reference sequence). V lost 5 bases and J 0 bases, leaving 7 bases between the germline ends. The CDR3 loop spans 13 amino acids. The CDR3 DNA reads TGCAGTGCTCCCGAGACGAACACCGGGGAGCTGTTTTTT. Protein sequence: CSAPETNTGELFF.

This clonotype was counted a single time. The gene calls are TRBV12-3 or TRBV12-4 and TRBJ2-5; 7 nucleotides align to TRBD1. The CDR3 loop spans 15 amino acids. The trim removed 3 bases at V and 4 bases at J, leaving 8 bases unmatched. As DNA, the CDR3 is TGTGCCAGCAGTTTTGCAGGGGGTGAGGGAGAGACCCAGTACTTC. Amino acids: CASSFAGGEGETQYF.

This clonotype was seen just once. V gene TRBV5-6 combines with J gene TRBJ2-7; unclear D gene. Germline assignment: CDR1 SGHDT and CDR2 YYEEEE. This CDR3 has 12 amino acids. V was shortened by 0 bases and J by 2 bases, with 3 bases between the two germline ends. CDR3 sequence reads: CASSLDTYEQYF. The CDR3 DNA sequence: TGTGCCAGCAGCTTGGACACCTACGAGCAGTACTTC.

The CDR3 DNA reads as TGTGCCAGCAGCCAAGTTCCAGGGCAAAACATTCAGTACTTC. Its translation is CASSQVPGQNIQYF. The chain employs TRBV3-1 and TRBJ2-4; maybe TRBD1 (5 bases). The CDR3 is 14 amino acids. Trimming removed 1 base from V and 5 bases from J, with 9 bases in between. Per germline, CDR1 LGHDT and CDR2 YNNKEL (reference sequence). The complete variable domain, with remaining parts taken from reference TRBV3-1 and TRBJ2-4, reads DTAVSQTPKYLVTQMGNDKSIKCEQNLGHDTMYWYKQDSKKFLKIMFSYNNKELIINETVPNRFSPKSPDKAHLNLHINSLELGDSAVYFCASSQVPGQNIQYFGAGTRLSVL.

In its sample, this clonotype was seen once. The rearrangement uses TRBV30 and TRBJ2-5; D unclear. The CDR3 contains 13 residues. Germline V lookup: CDR1 GTSNPN, CDR2 SVGIG (reference sequence). V was cut by 2 bases and J by 7 bases, with 14 bases left in between. CDR3 DNA sequence: TGTGCCTGGAGTTCAAAGGGAATAGGGACCCAGTACTTC. This gives the protein CAWSSKGIGTQYF.

This chain uses TRBV29-1 with TRBJ2-7, with D possibly being TRBD1 (6 bases). This CDR3 spans 14 amino acids. Germline loops: CDR1 SQVTM, CDR2 ANQGSEA. Trimming pared 7 bases from V and 1 base from J, leaving 17 bases between. This CDR3 reads CSAGADRPSYEQYF. DNA for the CDR3: TGCAGCGCTGGGGCTGACAGGCCTTCCTACGAGCAGTACTTC.

V and J are TRBV19 and TRBJ2-5; TRBD1 matches at 8 bases. Germline CDR1 and CDR2: LNHDA and SQIVND (reference sequence). The CDR3 consists of 15 residues. Losses at the gene ends were 3 bases for V and 2 bases for J; bases not matched to a gene: 5. DNA of the CDR3: TGTGCCAGTAGTATCGGGACAGGAAAACAAGAGACCCAGTACTTC. This gives the protein CASSIGTGKQETQYF. The variable domain in full, with the rest retrieved from reference TRBV19 and TRBJ2-5, is DGGITQSPKYLFRKEGQNVTLSCEQNLNHDAMYWYRQDPGQGLRLIYYSQIVNDFQKGDIAEGYSVSREKKESFPLTVTSAQKNPTAFYLCASSIGTGKQETQYFGPGTRLLVL.